The source of this T cell receptor beta chain is a study of shared clonotypes between healthy human individuals. The naive CD8 fraction comprised CD45RO-negative cells positively selected for CCR7 and excluded terminally differentiated effector memory CD45RA+ cells. This clone was seen just once. Germline CDR1 is SEHNR and CDR2 is FQNEAQ (reference sequence). The CDR3 has 13 residues. V was cut by 4 bases and J by 7 bases, with 13 bases left in between. Deep level was the assay's run setting. Replicate PCRs for sorted subsets used about 200 ng DNA; this equaled tens of thousands of T cell genomes. The table came from immunoSEQ multiplex PCR; TCRdb's copy has only in-frame clones and leaves some out. The sample lists hundreds of thousands of clones; nearly 95% were seen once.

The gene calls are TRBV7-9 and TRBJ1-1; no clear D gene. Sequencing was carried out using naive CD8+ T cells sorted from blood. The clonotype was recovered from a man aged 30-40 years in good health. The CDR3 protein is CASSSVRASEAFF. The CDR3 coding sequence is TGTGCCAGCAGCTCTGTACGGGCGAGTGAAGCTTTCTTT.